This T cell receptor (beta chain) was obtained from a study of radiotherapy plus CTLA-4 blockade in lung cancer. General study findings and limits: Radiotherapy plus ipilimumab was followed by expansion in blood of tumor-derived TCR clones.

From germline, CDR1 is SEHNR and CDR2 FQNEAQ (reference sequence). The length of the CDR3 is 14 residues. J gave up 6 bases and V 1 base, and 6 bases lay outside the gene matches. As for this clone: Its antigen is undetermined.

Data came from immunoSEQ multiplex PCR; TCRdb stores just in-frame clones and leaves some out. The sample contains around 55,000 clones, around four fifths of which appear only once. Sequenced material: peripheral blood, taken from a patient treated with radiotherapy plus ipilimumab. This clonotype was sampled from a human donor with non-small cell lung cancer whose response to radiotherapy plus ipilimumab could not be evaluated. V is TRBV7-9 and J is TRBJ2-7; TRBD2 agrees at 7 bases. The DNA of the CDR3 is TGTGCCAGCAGCTTAGGCGGGAGATACTTCGAGCAGTACTTC. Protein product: CASSLGGRYFEQYF.